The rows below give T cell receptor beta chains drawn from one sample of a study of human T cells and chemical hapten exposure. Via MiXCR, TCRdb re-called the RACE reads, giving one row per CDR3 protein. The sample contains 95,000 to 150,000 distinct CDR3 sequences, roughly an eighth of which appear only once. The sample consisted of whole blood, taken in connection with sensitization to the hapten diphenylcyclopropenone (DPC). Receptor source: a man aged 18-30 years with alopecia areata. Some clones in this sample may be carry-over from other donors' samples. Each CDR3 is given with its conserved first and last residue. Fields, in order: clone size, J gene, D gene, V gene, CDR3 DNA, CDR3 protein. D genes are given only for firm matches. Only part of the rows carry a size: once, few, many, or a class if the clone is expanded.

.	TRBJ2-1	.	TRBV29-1	TGCAGCGTTGAAACGGACGGGTGGAACAATGAGCAGTTCTTC	CSVETDGWNNEQFF
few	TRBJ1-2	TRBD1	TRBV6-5	TGTGCCAGCAGCTCAGACAGGGGTGCTGGCTACACCTTC	CASSSDRGAGYTF
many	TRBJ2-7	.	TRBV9	TGTGCCAGCAGCACTGGCCCCCCCGACGAGCAGTACTTC	CASSTGPPDEQYF
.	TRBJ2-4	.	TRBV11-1	TGTGCCAGCAGCCCCGGCAGGGGATACATTCAGTACTTC	CASSPGRGYIQYF
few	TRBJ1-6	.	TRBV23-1	TGCGCCAGCAGTCAATCGAGGCTGGGACGCCCGAGCTCCTATAATTCACCCCTCCACTTT	CASSQSRLGRPSSYNSPLHF
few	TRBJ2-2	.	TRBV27	TGTGCCAGCAGTCCCCGGACCAGCACCGGGGAGCTGTTTTTT	CASSPRTSTGELFF
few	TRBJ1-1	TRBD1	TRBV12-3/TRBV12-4	TGTGCCAGCAGTTTGCTTTTGGGGACAGGGGGCTCTGAAGCTTTCTTT	CASSLLLGTGGSEAFF
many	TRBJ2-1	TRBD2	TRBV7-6	TGTGCCAGCAGCGAGCTACTAGCGGGGGGGTACAATGAGCAGTTCTTC	CASSELLAGGYNEQFF
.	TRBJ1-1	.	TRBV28	TGTGCCAGCAGTTTCCCCGTGGGAGTGAACACTGAAGCTTTCTTT	CASSFPVGVNTEAFF
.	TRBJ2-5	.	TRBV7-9	TGTGCCAGCAGCTTAGGCCAGGGCTGGGAGACCCAGTACTTC	CASSLGQGWETQYF
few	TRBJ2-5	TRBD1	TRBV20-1	TGCAGTGCTAGGGGACCTGGACAGGGGGCGCGAGAGACCCAGTACTTC	CSARGPGQGARETQYF
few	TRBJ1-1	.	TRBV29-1	TGCAGCGTTGAAGCCAGGAGGGGCGGCACTGAAGCTTTCTTT	CSVEARRGGTEAFF
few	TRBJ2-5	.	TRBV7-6	TGTGCCAGCAGCCCATTACTAGGTCCAGAGACCCAGTACTTC	CASSPLLGPETQYF
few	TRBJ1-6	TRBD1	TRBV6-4	TGTGCCAGCAGGAAAACAGGGGGTAATTCACCCCTCCACTTT	CASRKTGGNSPLHF
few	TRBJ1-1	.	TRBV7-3	TGTGCCAGCACCTTAAGGTTCAGGCATGAAGCTTTCTTT	CASTLRFRHEAFF
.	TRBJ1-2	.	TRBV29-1	TGCAGCGTTGAGAGGACGGTCTATGGCTACACCTTC	CSVERTVYGYTF
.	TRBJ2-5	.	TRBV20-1	TGCAGTGCTAGTGTGCCAGGGTTAGCTGGGACCCAGTACTTC	CSASVPGLAGTQYF
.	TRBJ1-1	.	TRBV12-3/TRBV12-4	TGTGCCAGCAGAGCAACCGGGACACGGAACACTGAAGCTTTCTTT	CASRATGTRNTEAFF
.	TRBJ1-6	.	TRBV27	TGTGCCAGCTGGCAGGATCGACCCCAGAGCTCCTATAATTCACCCCTCCACTTT	CASWQDRPQSSYNSPLHF
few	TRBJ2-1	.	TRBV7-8	TGTGCCAGCAGCTGGGGGAGAGAGGATGAGCAGTTCTTC	CASSWGREDEQFF
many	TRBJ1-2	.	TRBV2	TGTGCCAGCAGTGCGGAGGGGACGCGCCATGGCTACACCTTC	CASSAEGTRHGYTF
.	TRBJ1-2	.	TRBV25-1	TGTGCCAGCAGTGAATCCATCAGACAGAACTATGGCTACACCTTC	CASSESIRQNYGYTF
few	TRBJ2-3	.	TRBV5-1	TGCGCCAGCAGCTTCGACGGGGAGAGGACAGATACGCAGTATTTT	CASSFDGERTDTQYF
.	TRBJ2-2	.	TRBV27	TGTGCCAGCAAATTACTAGGAGACAGCAAGAACACCGGGGAGCTGTTTTTT	CASKLLGDSKNTGELFF
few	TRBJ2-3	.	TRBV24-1	TGTGCCACCAGTGCTTCGGGGAGGACAGATACGCAGTATTTT	CATSASGRTDTQYF
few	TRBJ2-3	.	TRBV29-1	TGCAGCGTTGAGGAGGGCAGCACAGCAGATACGCAGTATTTT	CSVEEGSTADTQYF